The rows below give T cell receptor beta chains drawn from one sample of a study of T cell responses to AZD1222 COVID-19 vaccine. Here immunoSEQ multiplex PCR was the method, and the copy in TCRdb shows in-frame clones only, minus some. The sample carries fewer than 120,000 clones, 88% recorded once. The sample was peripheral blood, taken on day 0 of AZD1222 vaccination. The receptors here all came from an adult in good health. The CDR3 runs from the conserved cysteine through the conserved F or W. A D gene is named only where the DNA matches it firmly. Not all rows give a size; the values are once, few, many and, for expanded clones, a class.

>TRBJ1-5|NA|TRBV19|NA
TGTGCCAGTAGTATGGGGGTCAGGACTCTGCAGCCCCAGCATTTT
CASSMGVRTLQPQHF
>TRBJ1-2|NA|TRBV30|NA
TGTGCCTGGAGTCCCGGAGGCGATGGCTACACCTTC
CAWSPGGDGYTF
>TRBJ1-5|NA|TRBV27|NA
TGTGCCAGCAGTTCCCTGGGAGGAAGGCATGTGCAGCCCCAGCATTTT
CASSSLGGRHVQPQHF
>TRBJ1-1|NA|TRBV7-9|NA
TGTGCCAGCAGCTTAGGTTTCCTTGGACGTACTGAAGCTTTCTTT
CASSLGFLGRTEAFF
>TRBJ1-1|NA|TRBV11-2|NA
TGTGCCAGCAGCTTAGTGGCCACTGAAGCTTTCTTT
CASSLVATEAFF
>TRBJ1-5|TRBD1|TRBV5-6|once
TGTGCCAGCAGCGCGGGACAGGGGGCTATGGGGCCCCAGCATTTT
CASSAGQGAMGPQHF
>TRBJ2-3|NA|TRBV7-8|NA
TGTGCCAGCAGCCGACGGGGGGCGGGAAACACGGCAGATACGCAGTATTTT
CASSRRGAGNTADTQYF
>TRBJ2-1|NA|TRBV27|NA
TGTGCCAGCAGCCCCCCCAGCCCGTATCCGTACAATGAGCAGTTCTTC
CASSPPSPYPYNEQFF
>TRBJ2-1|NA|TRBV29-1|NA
TGCAGCGTTAATACCGGGACCCCTTGGGCGGAGCAGTTCTTC
CSVNTGTPWAEQFF
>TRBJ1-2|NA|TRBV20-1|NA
TGCAGTGCTAGTTCGTTGGGCGGACCTAGCTATGGCTACACCTTC
CSASSLGGPSYGYTF
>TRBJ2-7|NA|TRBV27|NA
TGTGCCAGCAGTCCAACCCGGGCACCGGGTGGGCAGTACTTC
CASSPTRAPGGQYF
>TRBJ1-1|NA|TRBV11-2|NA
TGTGCCAGCAGGTTAAAGCAGGGGCGAACGAACACTGAAGCTTTCTTT
CASRLKQGRTNTEAFF
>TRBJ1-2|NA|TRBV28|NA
TGTGCCAGCAGTTTAGAGCCGATTACCTATGGCTACACCTTC
CASSLEPITYGYTF
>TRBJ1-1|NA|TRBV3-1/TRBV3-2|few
TGTGCCAGCAGCCAGGGGTGGGGGGCTGAAGCTTTCTTT
CASSQGWGAEAFF
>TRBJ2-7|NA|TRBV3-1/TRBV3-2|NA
TGTGCCAGCACCCCGGAGGGATCCTTCTACGAGCAGTACTTC
CASTPEGSFYEQYF
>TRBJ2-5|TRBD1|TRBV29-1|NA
TGCAGCGTTCCAGGACAGGGCCTCATTTATCAAGAGACCCAGTACTTC
CSVPGQGLIYQETQYF
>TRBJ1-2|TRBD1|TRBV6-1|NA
TGTGCCAGCAGTGAATTCTTTTTGAGGACAGGCGGATATGGCTACACCTTC
CASSEFFLRTGGYGYTF
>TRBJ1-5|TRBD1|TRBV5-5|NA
TGTGCCAGCAGCTTAGCGACAGGGGGCGTATATTCCGATTTTCAGCCCCAGCATTTT
CASSLATGGVYSDFQPQHF
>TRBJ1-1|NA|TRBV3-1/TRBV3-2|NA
TGTGCCAGCATCCGGGGGGCTGAAGCTTTCTTT
CASIRGAEAFF
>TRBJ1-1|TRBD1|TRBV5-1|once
TGCGCCAGCAGCTTGACTACGACAGGGGGAACTGAAGCTTTCTTT
CASSLTTTGGTEAFF
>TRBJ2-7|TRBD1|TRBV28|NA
TGTGCCAGCATCGCCGGGACAGGGGTCCACGAGCAGTACTTC
CASIAGTGVHEQYF
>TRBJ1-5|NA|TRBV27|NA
TGTGCCAGCAGTTTTGGCAGGGACAGCAATCAGCCCCAGCATTTT
CASSFGRDSNQPQHF
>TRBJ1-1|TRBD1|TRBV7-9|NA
TGTGCCAGCAGTCCCAGACAGGGCTGGGACACTGAAGCTTTCTTT
CASSPRQGWDTEAFF
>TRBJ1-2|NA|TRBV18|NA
TGTGCCAGCTCACCAATGGGAAGGGAAGGCTATGGCTACACCTTC
CASSPMGREGYGYTF
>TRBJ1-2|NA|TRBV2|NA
TGTGCCAGCGACAGTCTCTACTATGGCTACACCTTC
CASDSLYYGYTF
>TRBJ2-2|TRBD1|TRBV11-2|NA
TGTGCCAGCAGTTTCTCGGGGACAGGGCACACCGGGGAGCTGTTTTTT
CASSFSGTGHTGELFF
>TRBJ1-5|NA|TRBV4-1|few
TGCGCCAGCAGCCAAGATTGGAGTCTCAATCAGCCCCAGCATTTT
CASSQDWSLNQPQHF
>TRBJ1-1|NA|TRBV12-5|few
TGTGCTAGTGGTTTGGTACTTTACCAAAAGGGGATGAACACTGAAGCTTTCTTT
CASGLVLYQKGMNTEAFF
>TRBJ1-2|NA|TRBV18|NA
TGTGCCAGCTCACCACCTCTGCGGTCCTATGGCTACACCTTC
CASSPPLRSYGYTF
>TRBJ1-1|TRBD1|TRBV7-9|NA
TGTGCCAGCAGCTTCTCGGGGACAGGGACTGAAGCTTTCTTT
CASSFSGTGTEAFF
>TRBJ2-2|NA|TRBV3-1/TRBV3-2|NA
TGTGCCAGCAGCCAGGTGGGCGGGAACGGGGAGCTGTTTTTT
CASSQVGGNGELFF
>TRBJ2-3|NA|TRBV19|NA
TGTGCCAGTAGTAATGAGGGCACGGATACGCAGTATTTT
CASSNEGTDTQYF
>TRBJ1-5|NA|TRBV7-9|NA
TGTGCCAGCAGTTACTGGACCGGTAGCAATCAGCCCCAGCATTTT
CASSYWTGSNQPQHF
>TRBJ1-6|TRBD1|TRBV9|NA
TGTGCCAGCAGCCTCTCTCCGGGACAGGGAAATTCACCCCTCCACTTT
CASSLSPGQGNSPLHF
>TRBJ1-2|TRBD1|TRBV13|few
TGTGCCAGCAGCAAGGGACAGGAGTATGGCTACACCTTC
CASSKGQEYGYTF
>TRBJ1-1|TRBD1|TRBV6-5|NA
TGTGCCAGCAGCTCACAGGGGGCGAGAAACACTGAAGCTTTCTTT
CASSSQGARNTEAFF
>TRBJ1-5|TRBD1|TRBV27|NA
TGTGCCAGCAGTTTGGGGACAGGGTACAATCAGCCCCAGCATTTT
CASSLGTGYNQPQHF
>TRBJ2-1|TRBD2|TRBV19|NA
TGTGCCAGTAGACTTAGCGGGAGAGATGAGCAGTTCTTC
CASRLSGRDEQFF
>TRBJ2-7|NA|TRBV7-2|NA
TGTGCCAGCAGCACCCTCTCCGAGCAGTACTTC
CASSTLSEQYF
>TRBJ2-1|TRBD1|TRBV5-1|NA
TGCGCCAGCAGCCCCCCCCCGGGACAGGGTGGGCTAGCTACCTACAATGAGCAGTTCTTC
CASSPPPGQGGLATYNEQFF
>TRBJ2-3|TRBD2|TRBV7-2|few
TGTGCCAGCAGCTTAGGTTGGGGGGGGACAGATACGCAGTATTTT
CASSLGWGGTDTQYF